The 15 T cell receptor beta chains in this list originate from one sample, sequenced in a study of human T cells and chemical hapten exposure. Sample time point: patch test 3, about 24 weeks after DPC sensitization. Treatment denoted: therapeutic diphenylcyclopropenone sensitization with weekly scalp DPC. TCRdb redid the calling of the RACE reads with MiXCR, one entry per CDR3 protein. The sample lists tens of thousands of distinct CDR3 sequences, over 10% seen once, with about 5.7% in the top ten. The source material was whole blood, sampled in connection with sensitization to the hapten diphenylcyclopropenone (DPC). These receptors were taken from a woman in her forties or fifties with alopecia areata. Some clones in this sample may be carry-over from other donors' samples.

This clonotype was detected many times. The CDR3: CASSLWDFSNGYTF. The DNA for the CDR3 is TGTGCCAGCAGCTTATGGGACTTTTCAAATGGCTACACCTTC. V usage is TRBV5-5 and J usage is TRBJ1-2, with a weak D call TRBD1 (5 bases). Looked up from germline, CDR1 is SGHKS and CDR2 is YYEKEE (reference sequence). The CDR3 extends over 14 amino acids. V lost 2 bases and J 6 bases, leaving 14 bases between the germline ends.

This clonotype was seen once. V is TRBV2 and J is TRBJ1-1; D ambiguous. With 4 bases removed from V and 11 bases from J, the gap between germline ends came to 11 bases. Germline CDR1 is SNHLY and CDR2 is FYNNEI. This CDR3 contains 11 residues. Here the CDR3 DNA reads TGTGCCAGCAGTGTGTATCAGGTTGCTTTCTTT. It yields the protein CASSVYQVAFF.

This chain connects TRBV20-1 to TRBJ2-5; no clear D. CDR3 length: 12 residues. V dropped 3 bases and J dropped 4 bases, with 9 bases sitting between them. Germline V gene lookup returns CDR1 DFQATT and CDR2 SNEGSKA (reference sequence). CDR3 sequence reads: CSARKLAETQYF. Written as DNA, the CDR3 is TGCAGTGCTAGGAAACTCGCAGAGACCCAGTACTTC.

With regard to this clonotype: One junction end does not reproduce the germline sequence, and a read error may be involved. This chain joins TRBV28 and TRBJ2-3, with 9 nucleotides matching TRBD2. The CDR3 covers 14 residues. CDR1 MDHEN and CDR2 SYDVKM come from the germline V gene. CDR3 region: CASTAGGQHRYAVF. Written as DNA, the CDR3 is TGTGCCAGCACGGCGGGAGGGCAGCACAGATACGCAGTATTT.

This clonotype was picked up many times. The rearrangement links TRBV29-1 to TRBJ1-3; D ambiguous. Germline CDR1 SQVTM, CDR2 ANQGSEA. There are 13 residues in the CDR3. The V end lost 8 bases, the J end lost 2 bases, and 13 bases lay between the germline ends. Written as DNA, the CDR3 is TGCAGCTGCCGGGATCCTGCTGGAAACACCATATATTTT. It encodes CSCRDPAGNTIYF.

In this sample, this clonotype turned up many times. The rearrangement links TRBV11-2 to TRBJ1-1; weak D call: TRBD1 (6 bases). CDR1 is SGHAT and CDR2 is FQNNGV in the germline V gene. The CDR3 is made up of 16 amino acids. V lost 8 bases, J lost 4 bases, and 23 bases lay in between. This chain's CDR3 is CASGYLTGVGVTEAFF. In nucleotides, the CDR3 is TGTGCCAGCGGCTATTTGACAGGTGTCGGGGTCACTGAAGCTTTCTTT. The whole variable domain, remainder taken from reference TRBV11-2 and TRBJ1-1, is EAGVAQSPRYKIIEKRQSVAFWCNPISGHATLYWYQQILGQGPKLLIQFQNNGVVDDSQLPKDRFSAERLKGVDSTLKIQPAKLEDSAVYLCASGYLTGVGVTEAFFGQGTRLTVV.

There are many counts of this clonotype. V usage is TRBV6-2 or TRBV6-3 and J usage is TRBJ2-7; D ambiguous. The germline V and J ends were trimmed by 3 bases and 4 bases, with 13 bases remaining between them. The germline V gene has CDR1 MNHEY and CDR2 SVGEGT. This CDR3 has 14 residues. The CDR3 spells CASSYLGPPYEQYF. The CDR3 region has the DNA TGTGCCAGCAGTTATCTCGGCCCTCCATACGAGCAGTACTTC.

The chain couples TRBV29-1 to TRBJ1-2; a possible D gene is TRBD1 (5 bases). This CDR3 comprises 12 residues. Germline V CDR1 and CDR2: SQVTM, ANQGSEA. Trimming took 6 bases from V and 8 from J, leaving 16 bases between them. This chain's CDR3 is CSVPLDGGGYTF. CDR3 coding DNA: TGCAGCGTCCCCCTCGATGGGGGAGGCTACACCTTC. The full variable domain, with the rest looked up from reference TRBV29-1 and TRBJ1-2, is SAVISQKPSRDICQRGTSLTIQCQVDSQVTMMFWYRQQPGQSLTLIATANQGSEATYESGFVIDKFPISRPNLTFSTLTVSNMSPEDSSIYLCSVPLDGGGYTFGSGTRLTVV.

This clonotype was picked up many times. This chain uses TRBV10-2 with TRBJ2-1; TRBD2 agrees at 10 bases. The length of the CDR3 is 16 residues. V was clipped by 2 bases and J by 8 bases; unmatched bases: 9. CDR1 and CDR2 from the germline V gene are WSHSY and SAAADI. The DNA for the CDR3 is TGCGCCAGCAGTGAGAAGAGCGGGAGGGCCAATTATGAGCAGTTCTTC. Translated: CASSEKSGRANYEQFF.

This clonotype was seen more than once but under ten times. The genes are TRBV7-2 and TRBJ2-7, with 7 nucleotides matching TRBD2. The CDR3 totals 15 residues. The trim removed 5 bases at V and 2 bases at J, leaving 9 bases unmatched. Germline loops: CDR1 SGHTA, CDR2 FQGNSA. CDR3 sequence reads: CASSQGASGPYEQYF. The CDR3 DNA follows: TGTGCCAGCAGCCAAGGGGCTAGCGGACCCTACGAGCAGTACTTC.

This clonotype was seen a handful of times. The chain couples TRBV5-1 to TRBJ1-3; weak D call: TRBD1 (6 bases). Per the germline V gene, CDR1 is SGHRS and CDR2 is YFSETQ. The CDR3 consists of 15 residues. Deletions cut 6 bases from V and 3 bases from J, with 16 bases between. This CDR3 reads CASNHGQGSGNTIYF. The CDR3 coding sequence is TGCGCCAGCAACCATGGGCAGGGGAGTGGAAACACCATATATTTT.

This clonotype showed up just once. This chain links TRBV20-1 with TRBJ1-1; 7 nucleotides align to TRBD1. V was clipped by 6 bases and J by 5 bases; unmatched bases: 12. This CDR3 spans 14 amino acids. Germline loops: CDR1 DFQATT, CDR2 SNEGSKA (reference sequence). The CDR3 loop is CSAQKEGAGTEAFF. DNA for the CDR3: TGCAGTGCGCAGAAGGAGGGGGCAGGGACTGAAGCTTTCTTT.

This clonotype appeared a few times. The chain links TRBV20-1 to TRBJ1-1, with a possible D match to TRBD1 (6 bases). V was cut by 5 bases and J by 0 bases, with 16 bases left in between. The CDR3 is made up of 15 amino acids. CDR1 is DFQATT and CDR2 is SNEGSKA in the germline V gene (reference sequence). The CDR3 protein is CSAAPLQGVNTEAFF. The DNA for the CDR3 is TGCAGTGCTGCGCCACTACAGGGAGTGAACACTGAAGCTTTCTTT.

The rearrangement joins TRBV5-1 to TRBJ1-1, with 11 bases aligning to TRBD1. This CDR3 has 16 residues. Per germline, CDR1 SGHRS and CDR2 YFSETQ. With V trimmed by 4 bases and J by 1 base, 6 bases remained unmatched. Here the CDR3 DNA reads TGCGCCAGCAGCACGGACAGGGGGCTACCGAACACTGAAGCTTTCTTT. Translation: CASSTDRGLPNTEAFF.

This CDR3 reads CSVADSPSGANVLTF. CDR3 sequence (DNA): TGCAGCGTTGCCGATTCTCCCTCTGGGGCCAACGTCCTGACTTTC. This chain joins TRBV29-1 and TRBJ2-6; D ambiguous. Germline V gene data show CDR1 as SQVTM and CDR2 as ANQGSEA. The ends were cut back, 4 bases at V and 0 bases at J, with 10 bases in the middle. The CDR3 is 15 amino acids.